In this sample, the clone carrying this T cell receptor (beta chain) turned up many times. This record belongs to a study of T-cell reconstitution after alpha-beta-depleted transplantation in children. A library of TCRbeta sequences, prepared with unique molecular identifiers, was generated. TCRdb re-analysed the PCR reads in MiXCR, keeping a single row per CDR3 protein. The sample has over 150,000 distinct CDR3 sequences; around 10% are singletons. Germline loops: CDR1 SEHNR, CDR2 FQNEAQ (reference sequence). CDR3 length: 11 residues. The V end lost 11 bases, the J end lost 8 bases, and 13 bases lay between the germline ends.

The rearrangement joins TRBV7-9 to TRBJ2-1, with D unclear. This TCR was recovered from a boy aged 2 to 10 with acute myeloid leukemia, due to receive a stem cell transplant. The sequencing here drew on PBMCs, taken before TCRalphabeta/CD19-depleted stem cell transplant. CDR3 coding DNA: TGTGCCTCGGACCCTATAGATGAGCAGTTCTTC. Residues: CASDPIDEQFF.